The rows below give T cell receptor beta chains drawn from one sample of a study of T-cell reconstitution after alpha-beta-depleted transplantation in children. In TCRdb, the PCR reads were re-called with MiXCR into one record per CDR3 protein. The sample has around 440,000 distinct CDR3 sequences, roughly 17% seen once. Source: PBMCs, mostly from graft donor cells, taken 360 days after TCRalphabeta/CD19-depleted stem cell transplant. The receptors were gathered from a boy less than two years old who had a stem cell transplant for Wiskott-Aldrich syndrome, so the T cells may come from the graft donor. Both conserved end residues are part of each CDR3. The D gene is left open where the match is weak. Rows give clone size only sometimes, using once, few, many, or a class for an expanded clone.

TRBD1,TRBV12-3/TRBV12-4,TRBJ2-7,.,TGTGCCAGCAGTTTAATTGGGACAGGGGGCGAGCAGTACTTC,CASSLIGTGGEQYF
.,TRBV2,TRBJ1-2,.,TGTGCCAGCAAAGTGATAAAGAGTGGGCATGGCTACACCTTC,CASKVIKSGHGYTF
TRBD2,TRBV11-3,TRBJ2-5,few,TGTGCCAGCAGCTCCCGGGGGGGCGATGGGACCCAGTACTTC,CASSSRGGDGTQYF
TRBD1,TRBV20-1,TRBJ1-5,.,TGCAGTGCTAGAGGTGTGCACAGGGGGCGAGGCAATCAGCCCCAGCATTTT,CSARGVHRGRGNQPQHF
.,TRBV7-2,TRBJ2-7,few,TGTGCCAGCAGCTTTAAGACTAGTACCGGGTCCTACGAGCAGTACTTC,CASSFKTSTGSYEQYF
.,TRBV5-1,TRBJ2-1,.,TGCGCCAGCAGCCCCCCTCGCGGGAACTACAATGAGCAGTTCTTC,CASSPPRGNYNEQFF
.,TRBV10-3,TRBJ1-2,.,TGTGCCATCAGTGGATTATCGGGTGGCTACACCTTC,CAISGLSGGYTF
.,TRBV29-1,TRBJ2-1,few,TGCAGCGTTTTCCCTCCACCACTGTACTACAATGAGCAGTTCTTC,CSVFPPPLYYNEQFF
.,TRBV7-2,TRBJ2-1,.,TGTGCCAGCAGCTTGCGGGAAAGCTCCTACAATGAGCAGTTCTTC,CASSLRESSYNEQFF
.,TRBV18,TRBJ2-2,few,TGTGCCAGCTCACCGTGGACGGCTCCGAACACCGGGGAGCTGTTTTTT,CASSPWTAPNTGELFF
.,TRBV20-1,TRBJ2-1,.,TGCAGTGCTAGAGGGCAGGGGGGTAAGGCTGAGCAGTTCTTC,CSARGQGGKAEQFF
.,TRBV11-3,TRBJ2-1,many,TGTGCCAGCAGCTTTGCCCATGAGCAGTTCTTC,CASSFAHEQFF
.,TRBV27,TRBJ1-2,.,TGTGCCACCTGGACAAGGATCTATGGCTACACCTTC,CATWTRIYGYTF
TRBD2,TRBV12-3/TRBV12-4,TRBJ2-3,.,TGTGCCAGCAGTTCCCTGATCAGCGGGGGTACGCAGTATTTT,CASSSLISGGTQYF
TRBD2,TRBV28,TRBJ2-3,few,TGTGCCAGCAGTTGGGCTTTCGGGACTAGCGGAAACACAGATACGCAGTATTTT,CASSWAFGTSGNTDTQYF
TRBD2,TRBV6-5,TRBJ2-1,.,TGTGCCAGCAGTTATTTCCGCGGCGGGAGGAGCTCCTACAATGAGCAGTTCTTC,CASSYFRGGRSSYNEQFF
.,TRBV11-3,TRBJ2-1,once,TGTGCCAGCAGCCCGGGACCTTTAGACGGTGAGCAGTTCTTC,CASSPGPLDGEQFF
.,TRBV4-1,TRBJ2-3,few,TGCGCCAGCAGCCAAGTCCCTTATGTAGATACGCAGTATTTT,CASSQVPYVDTQYF
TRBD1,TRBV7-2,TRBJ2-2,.,TGTGCCAGCAGCTTTACAAGGGGGCGGGCCGGGGAGCTGTTTTTT,CASSFTRGRAGELFF
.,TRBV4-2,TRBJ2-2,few,TGTGCCAGCAGCCAAGACACCCGAAACACCGGGGAGCTGTTTTTT,CASSQDTRNTGELFF
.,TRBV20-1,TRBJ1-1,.,TGCAGTGCTAGAGAAAGCAACAGCTACACTGAAGCTTTCTTT,CSARESNSYTEAFF
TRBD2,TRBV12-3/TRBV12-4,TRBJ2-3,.,TGTGCCAGCGGCCTCTGGCGGGGGTCCACAGATACGCAGTATTTT,CASGLWRGSTDTQYF
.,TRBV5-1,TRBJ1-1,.,TGCGCCAGAAGCTTGGCTAAAGGGACCACTGAAGCTTTCTTT,CARSLAKGTTEAFF
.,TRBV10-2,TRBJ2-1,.,TGCGCCAGCAGTGAGTCCGGCGTTTACAATGAGCAGTTCTTC,CASSESGVYNEQFF
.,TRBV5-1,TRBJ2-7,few,TGCGCCAGCAGCTACAGGGTTCCACGCTACGAGCAGTACTTC,CASSYRVPRYEQYF
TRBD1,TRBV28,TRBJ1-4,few,TGTGCCAGCAGTTACCGGGACAGGGACGAAAAACTGTTTTTT,CASSYRDRDEKLFF
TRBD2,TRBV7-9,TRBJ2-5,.,TGTGCCAGCAGAACGGGACTAGGACAAGAGACCCAGTACTTC,CASRTGLGQETQYF
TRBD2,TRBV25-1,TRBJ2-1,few,TGTGCCAGCGCCCGGGGTAGCGGGAGGGCCAACAATGAGCAGTTCTTC,CASARGSGRANNEQFF
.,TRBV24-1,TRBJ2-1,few,TGTGCCACCAGTGATCGGTTATCCGGCTACAATGAGCAGTTCTTC,CATSDRLSGYNEQFF
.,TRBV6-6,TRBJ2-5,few,TGTGCCAGCATGTGGGGAGAGACCCAGTACTTC,CASMWGETQYF
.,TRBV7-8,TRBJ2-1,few,TGTGCCAGCAGCTTTACCGGGACTTCCTACAATGAGCAGTTCTTC,CASSFTGTSYNEQFF
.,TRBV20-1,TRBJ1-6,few,TGCAGTGCTAGAGATCCCCGGCAGGGAGAGAGTTCACCCCTCCACTTT,CSARDPRQGESSPLHF
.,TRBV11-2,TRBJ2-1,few,TGTGCCAGCAGCTTCGACCAATACAATGAGCAGTTCTTC,CASSFDQYNEQFF
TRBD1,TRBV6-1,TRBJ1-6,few,TGTGCCAGCAGCCTACAGGGGACGCATTCACCCCTCCACTTT,CASSLQGTHSPLHF
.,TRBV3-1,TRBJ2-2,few,TGTGCCAGCAGCCAATTACTAGTTCGAAGCACCGGGGAGCTGTTTTTT,CASSQLLVRSTGELFF
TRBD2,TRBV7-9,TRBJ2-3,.,TGTGCCAGCAGCCGACTTACCGGGACTAGTATCACAGATACGCAGTATTTT,CASSRLTGTSITDTQYF
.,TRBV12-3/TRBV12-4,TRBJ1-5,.,TGTGCCAGCAGTTTAGCTCTTGGACGTCAGCATTTT,CASSLALGRQHF
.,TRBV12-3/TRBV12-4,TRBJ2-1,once,TGTGCCAGCAGTAGGGTGGGGGAGCAGTTCTTC,CASSRVGEQFF
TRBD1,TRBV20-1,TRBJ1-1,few,TGCAGTGCTTCACAGGGGCTGAGGGACACTGAAGCTTTCTTT,CSASQGLRDTEAFF
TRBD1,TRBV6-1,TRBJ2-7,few,TGTGCCAGCACCCGACCGGGACAGGGCTACGAGCAGTACTTC,CASTRPGQGYEQYF
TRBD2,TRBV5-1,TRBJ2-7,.,TGCGCCAGCAGCTTGGTGCCTAGCGGCGCCTCCTACGAGCAGTACTTC,CASSLVPSGASYEQYF
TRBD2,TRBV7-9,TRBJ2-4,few,TGTGCCAGCAGCTCCCGGACTAGCCCGAACATTCAGTACTTC,CASSSRTSPNIQYF
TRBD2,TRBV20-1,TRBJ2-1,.,TGCAGTGCTTACCGACTAGCGGCCTACAATGAGCAGTTCTTC,CSAYRLAAYNEQFF
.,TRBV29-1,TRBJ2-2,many,TGCAGCGGCCTTGGCGGGGCCTCGAACACCGGGGAGCTGTTTTTT,CSGLGGASNTGELFF
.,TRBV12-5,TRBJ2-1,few,TGTGCTAGTGGTTTGGTATTGTGTCGGGAGCTTAATGAGCAGTTCTTC,CASGLVLCRELNEQFF
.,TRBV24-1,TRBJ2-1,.,TGTGCCACCAGTGATTTGCAGAGTGAGCAGTTCTTC,CATSDLQSEQFF
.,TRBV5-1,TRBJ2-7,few,TGCGCCAGCAGCTTGTTAAGGGGCGAAGGGTACGAGCAGTACTTC,CASSLLRGEGYEQYF
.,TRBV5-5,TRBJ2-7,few,TGTGCCAGCAGTTTGACAGCCTCGCACGAGCAGTACTTC,CASSLTASHEQYF
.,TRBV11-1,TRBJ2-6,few,TGTGCCAGCAGCTCCCACCGGGATCTCATCTCTGGGGCCAACGTCCTGACTTTC,CASSSHRDLISGANVLTF
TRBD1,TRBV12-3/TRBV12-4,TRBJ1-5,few,TGTGCCAGCAGGCCAACAGGGGGCAATCAGCCCCAGCATTTT,CASRPTGGNQPQHF
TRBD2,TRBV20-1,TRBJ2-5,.,TGCAGTGCTACCACCTATAGCGGGAGTTCAGAGACCCAGTACTTC,CSATTYSGSSETQYF
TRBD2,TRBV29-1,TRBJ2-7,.,TGCAGCGTTCTGGCGGGAGCTAGCGGGAGGGGCCACGAGCAGTACTTC,CSVLAGASGRGHEQYF
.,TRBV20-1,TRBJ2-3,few,TGCAGTGCTAGAGACGTCTCGCCTAGCACAGATACGCAGTATTTT,CSARDVSPSTDTQYF